This record covers a single TCR beta chain. As yet, its antigen is unknown. CDR1 is MNHNS, CDR2 SASEGT, per germline. V trimming: 2 bases; J trimming: 4 bases; junction bases outside the gene matches: 5. The CDR3 is 16 residues long. It was with random hexamers that about 0.45 to 1 ug RNA was reverse transcribed. A multiplex approach, immunoSEQ multiplex PCR, amplified TCR beta CDR3 across 54 Vbeta and 13 Jbeta. TCRdb re-analysed the immunoSEQ multiplex PCR reads in MiXCR, keeping a single row per CDR3 protein. In the table there are approximately 180,000 distinct CDR3 sequences, around 90% of which are singletons. These data belong to a study of CD8 T cells in Susac syndrome. The study, taken as a whole, reports: Clonal expansion was missing from Susac syndrome CD4+ T cell repertoires. The study's TCR sequencing and HLA analysis covered a relatively small number of individuals, and the study acknowledged this.

The TEMRA cells underwent FACS enrichment, while the CD8+ and CD4+ T cells underwent negative isolation. This receptor was obtained from a human donor with Susac syndrome. The chain links TRBV6-1 to TRBJ2-1; 10 bases match TRBD1. Sequencing was performed on CD4+ T cells from PBMCs. The CDR3 loop is CASSEPRDRGYNEQFF. As DNA, the CDR3 is TGTGCCAGCAGTGAACCCCGGGACAGGGGATACAATGAGCAGTTCTTC.